A single sample is the source of the 18 T cell receptor beta chains below, sequenced in a study of T cells after yellow fever vaccination. A single record per CDR3 protein comes from TCRdb applying MiXCR to the 5' RACE reads. The sample gives 9,000 to 15,000 distinct CDR3 sequences, 5.8% of which show up once; roughly 0.87% is in the top ten. The sample was PBMCs, either bulk or a sorted T-cell subset (CD4+, CD8+, memory, or dextramer-sorted; not recorded which), taken on the day of the yellow fever booster vaccination. The receptor set was obtained from a man younger than 40 who received the YFV17D yellow fever vaccine.

This clonotype occurred many times. V gene TRBV7-8 combines with J gene TRBJ2-1; no clear D. The CDR3 runs 11 residues. Germline V gene lookup returns CDR1 SGHVS and CDR2 FQNEAQ. Trimming shortened V by 5 bases and J by 10 bases, and 9 bases separated the two germline ends. This CDR3 is CASSPILEQFF. The CDR3 DNA follows: TGTGCCAGCAGCCCGATATTAGAGCAGTTCTTC.

A word on this clonotype: One end of the junction is discordant with germline, which a read error may explain. The gene calls are TRBV5-5 and TRBJ2-1; 10 bases match TRBD1. CDR1 is SGHKS, CDR2 YYEKEE, per germline (reference sequence). CDR3 length: 15 amino acids. The CDR3 reads CAISPGQGAYNEQFF. The CDR3 DNA follows: TGTGCCATCAGCCCTGGACAGGGGGCCTACAATGAGCAGTTCTTC.

This clonotype came up many times. The chain couples TRBV5-4 to TRBJ2-1, with TRBD2 matching over 12 bases. The V segment lost 3 bases and the J segment 6 bases; nucleotides outside the gene matches: 7. CDR1 and CDR2 (germline): SGHNT, YYREEE (reference sequence). The CDR3 extends over 16 amino acids. The CDR3, as DNA: TGTGCCAGCAGCTGGGAGGGGACTAGCGGGCTCAATGAGCAGTTCTTC. Its translation is CASSWEGTSGLNEQFF.

At least ten counts were recorded for this clonotype. The chain has TRBV12-3 or TRBV12-4 and TRBJ2-6, with 7 positions matching TRBD1. The CDR3 extends over 18 amino acids. The junction had 8 bases not matched to a gene; V was cut back by 1 base and J by 2 bases. CDR3 loop: CASSLGRTGVTGANVLTF. The CDR3 DNA reads TGTGCCAGCAGTTTAGGACGCACAGGGGTAACTGGGGCCAACGTCCTGACTTTC.

This clonotype was seen many times. The V and J genes are TRBV5-6 and TRBJ1-1; D remains ambiguous. The CDR3 consists of 12 residues. V gave up 1 base and J gave up 11 bases, with 12 bases separating them. CDR1 is SGHDT and CDR2 is YYEEEE in the germline V gene. The CDR3 loop is CASSLLRSGAFF. The CDR3 DNA is TGTGCCAGCAGCTTGTTAAGATCCGGCGCTTTCTTT.

CDR3 coding DNA: TGTGCCAGCAGCTCCAGACAGATCTCCTACGAGCAGTACTTC. This codes for CASSSRQISYEQYF. The chain links TRBV5-8 to TRBJ2-7; weak D call: TRBD1 (5 bases). In germline, CDR1 is SGHTS, CDR2 YDEGEE. The length of the CDR3 is 14 residues. Trimming left V 3 bases short and J 0 bases short, with 10 bases between.

This clonotype is termed medium-sized. This sequence joins TRBV12-3 or TRBV12-4 and TRBJ2-1; D uncertain. The CDR3 is made up of 12 amino acids. Trimming removed 6 bases from V and 5 bases from J, with 8 bases in between. The CDR3 DNA reads as TGTGCCAGCAGCCCCGGAAACAATGAGCAGTTCTTC. It encodes CASSPGNNEQFF.

This clonotype was seen many times. J is TRBJ1-1 and V is TRBV6-2 or TRBV6-3; no firm D call. The germline V gene encodes CDR1 MNHEY and CDR2 SVGEGT. The V end was cut by 6 bases, the J end by 2 bases, with 10 bases between. This CDR3 region has 13 residues. For the CDR3, the DNA is TGTGCCAGCAGCGAGGGTTCCAACACTGAAGCTTTCTTT. As protein: CASSEGSNTEAFF.

This clonotype was recorded many times. The chain recombines TRBV6-2 or TRBV6-3 with TRBJ2-7; 8 nucleotides line up with TRBD2. Germline CDR1 and CDR2: MNHEY and SVGEGT. The CDR3 sequence is 16 residues long. The V and J ends lost 5 bases and 5 bases, in that order; junction bases with no gene match: 14. CDR3 coding DNA: TGTGCCAGCAGTCCCCGGGGGGGCATGGGTCGCCACGAGCAGTACTTC. Protein: CASSPRGGMGRHEQYF.

Sample share makes this clonotype medium-sized. The V call is TRBV29-1, the J call TRBJ2-7, with TRBD1 identical over 7 bases. The CDR3 loop spans 13 amino acids. CDR1 and CDR2 from the germline V gene are SQVTM and ANQGSEA. Trimming cost V 5 bases and J 0 bases; bases outside gene matches: 4. The CDR3 here is CSVRQGASYEQYF. The CDR3 DNA reads TGCAGCGTTCGACAGGGAGCCTCCTACGAGCAGTACTTC.

Relative to its sample, this clonotype is medium-sized. This chain joins TRBV4-3 and TRBJ1-4; perhaps TRBD1 as D (5 bases). Germline-derived CDR1 and CDR2 are LGHNA and YSLEER. The CDR3 is 15 residues long. The ends were cut back, 3 bases at V and 8 bases at J, with 16 bases in the middle. This chain's CDR3 is CASSQGWGNSEKLFF. The CDR3 nucleotides read TGCGCCAGCAGCCAGGGGTGGGGGAATTCAGAAAAACTGTTTTTT.

This clonotype was counted many times. V and J are TRBV6-5 and TRBJ2-7; 10 bases align to TRBD1. From germline, CDR1 is MNHEY and CDR2 SVGAGI. The CDR3 is 15 amino acids. J gave up 3 bases and V 6 bases, and 8 bases lay outside the gene matches. CDR3 in amino acids: CASSPTGGGYYEQYF. The CDR3 region has the DNA TGTGCCAGCAGCCCGACAGGGGGCGGCTACTACGAGCAGTACTTC.

By sample share, this clonotype is medium-sized. The CDR3 reads CASKQGGLQETQYF. The CDR3 DNA reads as TGTGCCAGCAAACAGGGAGGACTCCAAGAGACCCAGTACTTC. The V and J genes are TRBV2 and TRBJ2-5, with D tentatively TRBD1 or TRBD2 (6 bases each). V was trimmed by 7 bases and J by 1 base, leaving 13 bases between them. Germline CDR1 and CDR2: SNHLY and FYNNEI. The CDR3 loop spans 14 amino acids.

In this sample, this clonotype is medium-sized. The chain links TRBV2 to TRBJ2-3, with 9 bases fitting TRBD2. V dropped 3 bases and J dropped 1; count of bases not matched to a gene: 2. This CDR3 has 15 residues. Per germline, CDR1 SNHLY and CDR2 FYNNEI. The CDR3 nucleotides read TGTGCCAGCAGTGAGTTAGCGGGAGGCACAGATACGCAGTATTTT. It is translated as CASSELAGGTDTQYF.

By share of the sample, this clonotype is medium-sized. The chain couples TRBV20-1 to TRBJ2-3; tentative D call: TRBD2 (6 bases). V dropped 2 bases and J dropped 4 bases, with 16 bases sitting between them. This CDR3 is built from 15 residues. Germline V gene data show CDR1 as DFQATT and CDR2 as SNEGSKA (reference sequence). The CDR3 DNA reads as TGCAGTGCTAGATCCTTCGGGAGTAAGTCAGATACGCAGTATTTT. It encodes CSARSFGSKSDTQYF.

By frequency in the sample, this clonotype is medium-sized. The rearrangement joins TRBV29-1 to TRBJ2-1; 9 bases map to TRBD1. CDR3 length: 15 amino acids. V trimming: 6 bases; J trimming: 9 bases; junction bases outside the gene matches: 15. Germline V lookup: CDR1 SQVTM, CDR2 ANQGSEA. CDR3 in amino acids: CSVGQTGTGKFEQFF. In DNA form, the CDR3 reads TGCAGCGTCGGTCAGACCGGGACAGGGAAATTTGAGCAGTTCTTC.

By its share, this clonotype is medium-sized. The rearrangement links TRBV10-3 to TRBJ2-1; 9 nucleotides align to TRBD2. This CDR3 has 13 amino acids. Germline loops: CDR1 ENHRY, CDR2 SYGVKD. V shed 9 bases and J 8 bases; nucleotides not matched to a gene: 8. CDR3 residues: CAMSSGRGYEQFF. In DNA form, the CDR3 reads TGTGCCATGAGTAGCGGGAGAGGGTATGAGCAGTTCTTC.

This clonotype was picked up one time. Its ends do not fully match the called genes, so a read error is possible. The rearrangement uses TRBV5-1 and TRBJ1-6; possible D gene TRBD1, 5 bases. Germline CDR1 reads SGHRS; CDR2 reads YFSETQ. The CDR3 is 14 residues long. CDR3 DNA: TGCGCCAGCAGCTTTGGGGGTGAGAATTCACCCCTTCACTTT. Protein product: CASSFGGENSPLHF. The variable domain in full, completed from reference TRBV5-1 and TRBJ1-6, reads KAGVTQTPRYLIKTRGQQVTLSCSPISGHRSVSWYQQTPGQGLQFLFEYFSETQRNKGNFPGRFSGRQFSNSRSEMNVSTLELGDSALYLCASSFGGENSPLHFGNGTRLTVT.